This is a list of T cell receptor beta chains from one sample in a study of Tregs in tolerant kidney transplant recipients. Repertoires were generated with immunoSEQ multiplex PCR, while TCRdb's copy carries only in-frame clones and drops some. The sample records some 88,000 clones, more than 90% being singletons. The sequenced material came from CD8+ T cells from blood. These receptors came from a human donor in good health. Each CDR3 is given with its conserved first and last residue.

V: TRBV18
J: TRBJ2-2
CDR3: CASSDSFDRRTGELFF

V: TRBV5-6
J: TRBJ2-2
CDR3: CASSWGRNTGELFF

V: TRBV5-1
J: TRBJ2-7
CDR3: CASSQASGGARDEQYF

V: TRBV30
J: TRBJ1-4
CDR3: CAWSPGQGREKLFF

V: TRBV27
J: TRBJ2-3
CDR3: CASFGLAGGPRDTQYF

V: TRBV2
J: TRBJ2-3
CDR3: CAISTGDTQYF

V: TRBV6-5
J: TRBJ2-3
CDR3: CASSQIAGVKDTQYF

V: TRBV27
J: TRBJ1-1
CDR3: CASSLHGGGTEAFF

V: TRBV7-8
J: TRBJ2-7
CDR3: CASSLGRGEQYF

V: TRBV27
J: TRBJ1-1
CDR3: CASSRDTPNTEAFF

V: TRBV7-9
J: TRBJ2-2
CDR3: CASSSTPAGRANTGELFF

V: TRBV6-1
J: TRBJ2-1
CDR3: CASSDWTGGWNEQFF

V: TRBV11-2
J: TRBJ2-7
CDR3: CASSRQDSSSYEQYF

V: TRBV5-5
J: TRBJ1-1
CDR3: CASSFETGLTEAFF

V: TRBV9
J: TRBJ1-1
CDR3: CASSVGGGLDAEAFF

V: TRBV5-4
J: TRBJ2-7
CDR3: CASSLRTEFYEQYF

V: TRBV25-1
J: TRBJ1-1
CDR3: CASSEYWTGRNTEAFF